This TCR beta chain derives from a study of CD8+CD57+ T cells in acquired aplastic anemia. Findings of the study overall: Significance was not reached for CD8+ Simpson's diversity between patients and controls. In common between the patients and the controls were approximately 30 CD8+ CDR3 sequences.

Genomic DNA acted as the template from which TCR beta VDJ combination and CDR3 sequence profiling were carried out. Via MiXCR, TCRdb re-called the reads, giving one row per CDR3 protein. Of around 430,000 distinct CDR3 sequences in the sample, approximately 33% were seen once. There are many counts of this clonotype. What it binds is unknown. Patients selected for sequencing had displayed CD8+CD57+ cell expansion by flow cytometry. Patients had not yet gotten any therapy when their blood was taken for sampling. Sequencing was performed on sorted CD4+, CD8+, or CD8+CD57+ T cells (not recorded which) from PBMCs. This receptor was identified in a human donor with aplastic anemia.

The CDR3 sequence: CSVGGLYEQYF. As DNA, the CDR3 is TGCAGTGTTGGGGGACTATACGAGCAGTACTTC. V gene TRBV20-1 combines with J gene TRBJ2-7, with TRBD2 matching 7 bases. The CDR3 is made up of 11 amino acids. With 7 bases clipped from V and 4 bases from J, the junction kept 4 bases outside the gene matches. CDR1 DFQATT and CDR2 SNEGSKA come from the germline V gene (reference sequence).